This record covers a single T cell receptor beta chain. The PCR made use of 60 Vbeta and 13 Jbeta primers. The repertoire was sequenced with immunoSEQ multiplex PCR; TCRdb's copy has only in-frame clones and lacks some. In the table there are around 110,000 clones, roughly 69% of which are singletons. The data are from a study of cytomegalovirus exposure and HLA in healthy donors. CDR1 is SGHNT, CDR2 YYREEE, per germline (reference sequence). Trimming at V came to 3 bases and at J to 2 bases, leaving 3 bases not matched to a gene. This CDR3 contains 15 residues. The chain is built from TRBV5-4 and TRBJ2-5; TRBD2 matches at 11 bases. Sequenced material: PBMCs. The clonotype was recovered from a woman aged 30 to 39 in good health and CMV-seronegative. As DNA, the CDR3 is TGTGCCAGCAGCTCTGGGACTAGCGGTCAAGAGACCCAGTACTTC. This sequence encodes CASSSGTSGQETQYF.